The 5 T cell receptor beta chains in this list originate from one sample, sequenced in a study of vaccination and CD4 T cells after COVID-19. As to treatment: roughly ten-day PBMC culture with coronavirus spike peptide pools or control peptides (ViraFEST assay). The Oncomine TCR Beta short-read assay sequenced DNA from cultured CD4+ T cells. TCRdb used MiXCR to reprocess the PCR reads, holding one entry per CDR3 protein. The data hold some 11,000 distinct CDR3 sequences, with roughly half observed a single time. Their cognate antigens are unknown. The sequenced sample was CD4+ T cells from blood, cultured in vitro. The receptor source for this set is a human donor who had recovered from COVID-19.

The CDR3 spells CASSLGGYRYEQYF. CDR3 DNA: TGTGCCAGCAGCTTAGGTGGGTATAGGTACGAGCAGTACTTC. The chain carries TRBV5-6 and TRBJ2-7; no clear D. V was trimmed by 2 bases and J by 4 bases, leaving 13 bases between them. Germline-derived CDR1 and CDR2 are SGHDT and YYEEEE. The CDR3 contains 14 residues.

This sequence joins TRBV29-1 and TRBJ2-7; TRBD2 agrees at 8 bases. V was clipped by 1 base and J by 2 bases; unmatched bases: 1. Germline V CDR1 and CDR2: SQVTM, ANQGSEA. The CDR3 totals 13 residues. As DNA, the CDR3 is TGCAGCGTTGAAGCGGGAGGGCCCTACGAGCAGTACTTC. Protein sequence: CSVEAGGPYEQYF.

This clonotype was detected only a few times. The chain has TRBV7-8 and TRBJ2-3, with TRBD1 identical over 9 bases. Germline assignment: CDR1 SGHVS and CDR2 FQNEAQ. V lost 4 bases to trimming and J lost 5 bases; unmatched junction nucleotides: 7. The CDR3 runs to 15 residues. CDR3 sequence (DNA): TGTGCCAGCAGCTACCTGGGACAGGGTATAGATACGCAGTATTTT. Protein sequence: CASSYLGQGIDTQYF.

The DNA for the CDR3 is TGTGCCACCCAGGGACAGGGAGCCTACAATGAGCAGTTCTTC. Translated: CATQGQGAYNEQFF. The chain recombines TRBV7-9 with TRBJ2-1, with 9 bases identical to TRBD1. The CDR3 is made up of 14 amino acids. Trimming removed 10 bases from V and 2 bases from J; junction bases left unmatched: 6. Germline assignment: CDR1 SEHNR and CDR2 FQNEAQ (reference sequence).

The chain links TRBV28 to TRBJ1-6; D is unresolved. This CDR3 spans 12 amino acids. Germline V gene lookup returns CDR1 MDHEN and CDR2 SYDVKM. The CDR3 DNA sequence: TGTGGGGCAAGCTCCTATAATTCACCCCTCCACTTT. It encodes CGASSYNSPLHF.